A selection of T cell receptor beta chains follows, all from one sample in a study of blood T cell repertoires in COVID-19. Sequencing was performed with immunoSEQ multiplex PCR; in TCRdb, only in-frame clones are kept and a portion is missing. This table has about 12,000 clones, roughly 72% appearing once. Source material: peripheral blood. These receptors all stem from a man between 60 and 75 years old with COVID-19, enrolled during active disease. Each CDR3 is given with its conserved first and last residue. Fields, in order: V gene, clone size, J gene, D gene, CDR3 DNA, CDR3 protein. A D gene is named only where the DNA matches it firmly. Clone size is given for some rows only: seen once, a few or many times, or a class if the clone is expanded.

>TRBV3-1/TRBV3-2|NA|TRBJ1-2|TRBD1
TGTGCCAGCAGCCGCCTTGGATCGGACAGGCCTCGCGATGGCTACACCTTC
CASSRLGSDRPRDGYTF
>TRBV9|NA|TRBJ2-1|NA
TGTGCCAGCAGCCCTCTTATCAATGAGCAGTTCTTC
CASSPLINEQFF
>TRBV11-3|few|TRBJ2-1|TRBD1
TGTGCCAGCAGCTCGAACAGGGGTGGGACCTACAATGAGCAGTTCTTC
CASSSNRGGTYNEQFF
>TRBV4-3|once|TRBJ2-5|NA
TGCGCCAGCAGCCGCTACACCGGGCAGGGAAGAGAGACCCAGTACTTC
CASSRYTGQGRETQYF
>TRBV11-3|NA|TRBJ1-1|NA
TGTGCCAGCAGCTTAGTTTGGGGCGACCCTGAAGCTTTCTTT
CASSLVWGDPEAFF
>TRBV18|NA|TRBJ1-1|NA
TGTGCCAGCTCACCAGGGGCGGAAGCTTTCTTT
CASSPGAEAFF
>TRBV3-1/TRBV3-2|NA|TRBJ1-6|TRBD1
TGTGCCAGCAGCCCCGGACAGGGCGTTCATAATTCACCCCTCCACTTT
CASSPGQGVHNSPLHF
>TRBV3-1/TRBV3-2|NA|TRBJ1-1|TRBD1
TGTGCCAGCAGCCAAGGGGTTATCGGGCGACAGGGCCCCACTGAAGCTTTCTTT
CASSQGVIGRQGPTEAFF
>TRBV6-1|NA|TRBJ1-5|NA
TGTGCCAGCAGTGAAGGATGGGTCGGGCAGCCCCAGCATTTT
CASSEGWVGQPQHF
>TRBV4-1|NA|TRBJ2-1|TRBD2
TGCGCCAGCAGCCCTCGGACTAGCGGGGGTGCCACCTACAATGAGCAGTTCTTC
CASSPRTSGGATYNEQFF
>TRBV10-3|NA|TRBJ2-1|TRBD2
TGTGCCATCAGTGCTGTTGGCGGGGGGACTTACTACAATGAGCAGTTCTTC
CAISAVGGGTYYNEQFF
>TRBV7-2|NA|TRBJ1-1|NA
TGTGCCAGCAGCATAACAGGGAACACTGAAGCTTTCTTT
CASSITGNTEAFF
>TRBV5-4|NA|TRBJ2-6|TRBD1
TGTGCCAGCAGCTTGGAATTTCGAACAGGGGTTTCCTCTGGGGCCAACGTCCTGACTTTC
CASSLEFRTGVSSGANVLTF
>TRBV6-5|NA|TRBJ1-6|NA
TGTGCCAGCAGTTACAGCGGACAGCCCTATAATTCACCCCTCCACTTT
CASSYSGQPYNSPLHF
>TRBV29-1|NA|TRBJ1-1|NA
TGCAGCGTTGAAGTCGGGGACATGATGGCTTTCTTT
CSVEVGDMMAFF
>TRBV30|NA|TRBJ2-1|NA
TGTGCCTGGAGGTTTAGCGGAACAGTCTACAATGAGCAGTTCTTC
CAWRFSGTVYNEQFF
>TRBV5-1|NA|TRBJ2-2|NA
TGCGCCAGCAGCTTGGCCGGCGGGACCTACACCGGGGAGCTGTTTTTT
CASSLAGGTYTGELFF
>TRBV27|medium-sized|TRBJ1-2|TRBD1
TGTGCCAGCAGTTTGGGACAGGGTTATGGCTACACCTTC
CASSLGQGYGYTF
>TRBV4-3|once|TRBJ1-5|NA
TGCGCCAGCAGCCAAGAGGAAGCAGGGCCTAGCAATCAGCCCCAGCATTTT
CASSQEEAGPSNQPQHF
>TRBV6-6|NA|TRBJ1-3|NA
TGTGCCAGCCTGCAGTGGGGGGCTGGAAACACCATATATTTT
CASLQWGAGNTIYF
>TRBV12-3/TRBV12-4|NA|TRBJ2-2|NA
TGTGCCAGCAGTATACAGGGCACCGGGGAGCTGTTTTTT
CASSIQGTGELFF
>TRBV6-5|few|TRBJ1-1|NA
TGTGCCAGCAGCCTTCTCGGCAGGGAGAACACTGAAGCTTTCTTT
CASSLLGRENTEAFF
>TRBV6-6|NA|TRBJ1-2|NA
TGTGCCAGCAGTTACGGACGAGAGGACAGTCTCTATGGCTACACCTTC
CASSYGREDSLYGYTF